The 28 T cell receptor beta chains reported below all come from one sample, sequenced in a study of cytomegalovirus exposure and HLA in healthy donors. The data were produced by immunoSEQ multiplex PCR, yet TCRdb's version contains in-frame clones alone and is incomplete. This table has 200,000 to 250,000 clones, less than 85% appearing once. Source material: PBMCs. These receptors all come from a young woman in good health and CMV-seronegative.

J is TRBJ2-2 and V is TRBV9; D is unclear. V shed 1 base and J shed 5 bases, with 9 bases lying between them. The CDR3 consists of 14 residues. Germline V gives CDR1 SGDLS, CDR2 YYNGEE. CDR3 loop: CASSVQSGTGELFF. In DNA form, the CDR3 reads TGTGCCAGCAGCGTACAGTCCGGGACCGGGGAGCTGTTTTTT.

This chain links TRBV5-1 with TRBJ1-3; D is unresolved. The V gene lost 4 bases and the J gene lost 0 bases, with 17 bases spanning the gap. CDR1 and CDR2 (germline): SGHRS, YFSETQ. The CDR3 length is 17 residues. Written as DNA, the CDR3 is TGCGCCAGCAGCCCCCGGACGGCGGAGCCCTCTGGAAACACCATATATTTT. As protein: CASSPRTAEPSGNTIYF. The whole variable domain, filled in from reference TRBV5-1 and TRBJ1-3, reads KAGVTQTPRYLIKTRGQQVTLSCSPISGHRSVSWYQQTPGQGLQFLFEYFSETQRNKGNFPGRFSGRQFSNSRSEMNVSTLELGDSALYLCASSPRTAEPSGNTIYFGEGSWLTVV.

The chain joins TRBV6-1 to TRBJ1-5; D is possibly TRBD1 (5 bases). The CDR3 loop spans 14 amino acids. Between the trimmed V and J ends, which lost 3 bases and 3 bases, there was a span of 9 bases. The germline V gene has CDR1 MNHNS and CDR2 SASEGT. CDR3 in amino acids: CASSDRGDNQPQHF. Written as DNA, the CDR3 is TGTGCCAGCAGTGATAGGGGTGACAATCAGCCCCAGCATTTT.

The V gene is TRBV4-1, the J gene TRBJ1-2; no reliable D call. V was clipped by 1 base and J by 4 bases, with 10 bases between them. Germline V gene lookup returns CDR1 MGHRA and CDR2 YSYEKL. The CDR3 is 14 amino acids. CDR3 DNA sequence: TGCGCCAGCAGCCAAGCGACAAGTTTCTATGGCTACACCTTC. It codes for CASSQATSFYGYTF.

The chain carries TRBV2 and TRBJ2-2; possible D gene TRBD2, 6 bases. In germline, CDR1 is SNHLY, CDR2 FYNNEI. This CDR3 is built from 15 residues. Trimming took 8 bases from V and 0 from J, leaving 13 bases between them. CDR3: CASVERGANTGELFF. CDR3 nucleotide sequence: TGTGCCAGCGTGGAACGCGGGGCGAACACCGGGGAGCTGTTTTTT. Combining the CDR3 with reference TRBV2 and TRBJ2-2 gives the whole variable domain EPEVTQTPSHQVTQMGQEVILRCVPISNHLYFYWYRQILGQKVEFLVSFYNNEISEKSEIFDDQFSVERPDGSNFTLKIRSTKLEDSAMYFCASVERGANTGELFFGEGSRLTVL.

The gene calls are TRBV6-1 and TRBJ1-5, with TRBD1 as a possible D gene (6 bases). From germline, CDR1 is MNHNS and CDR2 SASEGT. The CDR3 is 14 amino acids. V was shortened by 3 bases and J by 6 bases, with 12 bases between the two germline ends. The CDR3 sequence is CASSEVGGGQPQHF. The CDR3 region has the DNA TGTGCCAGCAGTGAGGTGGGGGGCGGTCAGCCCCAGCATTTT.

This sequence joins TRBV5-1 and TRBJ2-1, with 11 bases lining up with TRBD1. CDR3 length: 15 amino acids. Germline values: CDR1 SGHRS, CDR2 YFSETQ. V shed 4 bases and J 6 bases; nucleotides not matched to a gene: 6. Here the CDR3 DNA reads TGCGCCAGCAGCCGAACCGGGACAGGGGGCAATGAGCAGTTCTTC. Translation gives CASSRTGTGGNEQFF.

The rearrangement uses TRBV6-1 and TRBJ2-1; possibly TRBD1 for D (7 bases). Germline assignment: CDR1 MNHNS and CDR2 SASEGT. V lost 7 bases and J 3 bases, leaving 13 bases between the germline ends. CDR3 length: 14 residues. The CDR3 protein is CASTSGGIYNEQFF. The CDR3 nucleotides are TGTGCCAGCACCTCAGGGGGGATCTACAATGAGCAGTTCTTC.

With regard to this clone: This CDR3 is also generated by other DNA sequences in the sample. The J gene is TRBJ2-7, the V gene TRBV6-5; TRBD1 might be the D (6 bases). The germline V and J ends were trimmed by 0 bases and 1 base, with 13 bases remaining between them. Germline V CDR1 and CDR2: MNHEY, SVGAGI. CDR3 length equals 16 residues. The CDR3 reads CASSYSGQGSSYEQYF. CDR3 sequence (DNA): TGTGCCAGCAGTTACTCCGGGCAGGGGAGTTCCTACGAGCAGTACTTC.

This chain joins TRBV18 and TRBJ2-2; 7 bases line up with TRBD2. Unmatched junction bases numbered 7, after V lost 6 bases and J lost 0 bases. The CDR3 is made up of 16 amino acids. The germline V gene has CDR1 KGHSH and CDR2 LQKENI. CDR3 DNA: TGTGCCAGCTCCCCAAAGGGAGGGACGAACACCGGGGAGCTGTTTTTT. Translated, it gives CASSPKGGTNTGELFF.

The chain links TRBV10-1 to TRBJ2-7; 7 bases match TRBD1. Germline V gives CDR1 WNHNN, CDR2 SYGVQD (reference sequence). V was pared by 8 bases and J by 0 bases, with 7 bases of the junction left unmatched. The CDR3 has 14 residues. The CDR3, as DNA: TGCGCCAGCTCGAGCACAGGGGACTCCTACGAGCAGTACTTC. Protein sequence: CASSSTGDSYEQYF.

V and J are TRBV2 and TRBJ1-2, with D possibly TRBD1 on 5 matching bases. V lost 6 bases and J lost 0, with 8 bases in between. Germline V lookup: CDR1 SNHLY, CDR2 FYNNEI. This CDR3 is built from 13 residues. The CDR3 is CASRWGTNYGYTF. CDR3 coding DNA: TGTGCCAGCAGATGGGGCACTAACTATGGCTACACCTTC. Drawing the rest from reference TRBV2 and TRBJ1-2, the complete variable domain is EPEVTQTPSHQVTQMGQEVILRCVPISNHLYFYWYRQILGQKVEFLVSFYNNEISEKSEIFDDQFSVERPDGSNFTLKIRSTKLEDSAMYFCASRWGTNYGYTFGSGTRLTVV.

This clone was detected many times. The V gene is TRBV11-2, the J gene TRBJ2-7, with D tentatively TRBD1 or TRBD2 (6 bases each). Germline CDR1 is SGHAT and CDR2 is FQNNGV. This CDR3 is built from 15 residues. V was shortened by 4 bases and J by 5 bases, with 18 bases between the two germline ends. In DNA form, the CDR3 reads TGTGCCAGCAGCTACCAGGGGCCGGGGGAGGACGAGCAGTACTTC. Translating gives CASSYQGPGEDEQYF.

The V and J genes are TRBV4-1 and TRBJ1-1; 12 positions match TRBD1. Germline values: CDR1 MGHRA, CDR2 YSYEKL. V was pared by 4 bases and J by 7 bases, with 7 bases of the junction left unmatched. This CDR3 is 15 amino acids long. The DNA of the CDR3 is TGCGCCAGCAGCCCCCGGGACAGGGGGCTGAGTGAAGCTTTCTTT. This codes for CASSPRDRGLSEAFF.

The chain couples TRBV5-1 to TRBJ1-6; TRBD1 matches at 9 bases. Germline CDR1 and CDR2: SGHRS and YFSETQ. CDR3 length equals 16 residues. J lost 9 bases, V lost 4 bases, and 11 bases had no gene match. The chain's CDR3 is CASSPGTGFEISPLHF. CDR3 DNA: TGCGCCAGCAGCCCGGGGACAGGGTTTGAGATTTCACCCCTCCACTTT.

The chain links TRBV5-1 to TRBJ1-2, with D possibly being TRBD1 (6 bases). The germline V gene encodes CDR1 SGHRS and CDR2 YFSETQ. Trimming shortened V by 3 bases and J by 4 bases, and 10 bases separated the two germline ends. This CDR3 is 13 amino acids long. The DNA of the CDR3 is TGCGCCAGCAGCTCGGCACAGGGCTATGGCTACACCTTC. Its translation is CASSSAQGYGYTF.

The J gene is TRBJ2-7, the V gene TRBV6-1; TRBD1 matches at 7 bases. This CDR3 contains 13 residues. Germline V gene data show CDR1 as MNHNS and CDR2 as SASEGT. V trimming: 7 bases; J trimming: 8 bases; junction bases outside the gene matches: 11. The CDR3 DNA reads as TGTGCCAGCACCCTGGTTGGACAGGTAAAGCAGTACTTC. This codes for CASTLVGQVKQYF.

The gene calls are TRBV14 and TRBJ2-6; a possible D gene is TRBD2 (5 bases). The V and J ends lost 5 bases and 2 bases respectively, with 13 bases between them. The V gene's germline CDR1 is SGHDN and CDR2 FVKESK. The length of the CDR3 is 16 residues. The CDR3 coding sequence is TGTGCCAGCAGCAATGGTCGGGGAGCTGGGGCCAACGTCCTGACTTTC. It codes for CASSNGRGAGANVLTF.

CDR3 DNA: TGTGCCAGCAGTCCTAATCCAGGGGGGGAGCCCCAGCATTTT. Its translation is CASSPNPGGEPQHF. The V gene is TRBV11-1, the J gene TRBJ1-5, with 7 nucleotides matching TRBD1. Germline trimming cut 6 bases from V and 8 bases from J; bases unmatched to any gene: 10. Germline CDR1 is SGHAT and CDR2 is FQDESV (reference sequence). The CDR3 has 14 amino acids.

The CDR3 region is CASSPGGRGVRETQYF. CDR3 coding DNA: TGCGCCAGCAGCCCTGGCGGCAGGGGTGTACGGGAGACCCAGTACTTC. The genes are TRBV5-1 and TRBJ2-5, with a tentative D call TRBD1 (6 bases). The CDR3 has 16 amino acids. V lost 4 bases and J 5 bases, leaving 21 bases between the germline ends. CDR1 and CDR2 from the germline V gene are SGHRS and YFSETQ.

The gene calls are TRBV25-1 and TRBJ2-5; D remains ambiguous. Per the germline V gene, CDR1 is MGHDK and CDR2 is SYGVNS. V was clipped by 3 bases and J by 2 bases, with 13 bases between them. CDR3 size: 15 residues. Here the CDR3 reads CASSDPSQLQETQYF. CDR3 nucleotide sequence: TGTGCCAGCAGTGACCCCAGCCAGCTACAAGAGACCCAGTACTTC.

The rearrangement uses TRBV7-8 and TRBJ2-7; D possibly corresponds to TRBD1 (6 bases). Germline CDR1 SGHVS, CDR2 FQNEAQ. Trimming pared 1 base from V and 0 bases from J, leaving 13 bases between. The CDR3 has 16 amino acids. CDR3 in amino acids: CASSLVGQGPSYEQYF. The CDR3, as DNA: TGTGCCAGCAGCTTAGTGGGCCAGGGGCCCTCCTACGAGCAGTACTTC.

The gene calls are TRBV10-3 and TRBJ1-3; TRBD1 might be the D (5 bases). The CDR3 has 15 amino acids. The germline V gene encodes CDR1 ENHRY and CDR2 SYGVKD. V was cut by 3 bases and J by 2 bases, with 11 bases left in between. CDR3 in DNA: TGTGCCATCAGTGAAGGGACGGCTCCTGGAAACACCATATATTTT. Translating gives CAISEGTAPGNTIYF.

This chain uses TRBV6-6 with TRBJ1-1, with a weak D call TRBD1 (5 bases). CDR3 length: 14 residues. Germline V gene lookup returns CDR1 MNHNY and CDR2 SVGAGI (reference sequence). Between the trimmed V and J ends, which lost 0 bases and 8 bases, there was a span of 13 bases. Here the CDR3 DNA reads TGTGCCAGCAGTTACTCGGGGACCCTAATAGAAGCTTTCTTT. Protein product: CASSYSGTLIEAFF.

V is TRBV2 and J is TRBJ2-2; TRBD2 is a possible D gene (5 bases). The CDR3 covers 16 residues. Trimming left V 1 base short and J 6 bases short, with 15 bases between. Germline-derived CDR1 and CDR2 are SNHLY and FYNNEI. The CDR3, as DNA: TGTGCCAGCAGTGAAGGGGCAGGAGGACTTGCCGGGGAGCTGTTTTTT. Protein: CASSEGAGGLAGELFF.

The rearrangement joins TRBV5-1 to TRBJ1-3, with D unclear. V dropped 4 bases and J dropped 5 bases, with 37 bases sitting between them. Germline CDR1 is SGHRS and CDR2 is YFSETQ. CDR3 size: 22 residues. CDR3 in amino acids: CASSHPSPERFIRELTRNTIYF. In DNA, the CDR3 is TGCGCCAGCAGCCACCCCTCTCCTGAGCGTTTCATCAGAGAACTTACCAGAAACACCATATATTTT.

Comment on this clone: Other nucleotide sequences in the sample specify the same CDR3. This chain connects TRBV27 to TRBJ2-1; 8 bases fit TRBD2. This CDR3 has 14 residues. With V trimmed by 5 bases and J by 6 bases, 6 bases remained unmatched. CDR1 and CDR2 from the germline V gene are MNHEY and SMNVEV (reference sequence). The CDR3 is CASSTGLAGNEQFF. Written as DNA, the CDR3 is TGTGCCAGCAGTACTGGACTAGCAGGCAATGAGCAGTTCTTC.

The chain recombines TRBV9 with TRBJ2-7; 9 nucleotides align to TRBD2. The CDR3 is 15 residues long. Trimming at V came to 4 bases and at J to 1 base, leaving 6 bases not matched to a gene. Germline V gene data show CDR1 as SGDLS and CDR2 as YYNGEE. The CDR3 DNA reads TGTGCCAGCAGCCCGAGCGGGGGGCTTTCCTACGAGCAGTACTTC. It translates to CASSPSGGLSYEQYF.